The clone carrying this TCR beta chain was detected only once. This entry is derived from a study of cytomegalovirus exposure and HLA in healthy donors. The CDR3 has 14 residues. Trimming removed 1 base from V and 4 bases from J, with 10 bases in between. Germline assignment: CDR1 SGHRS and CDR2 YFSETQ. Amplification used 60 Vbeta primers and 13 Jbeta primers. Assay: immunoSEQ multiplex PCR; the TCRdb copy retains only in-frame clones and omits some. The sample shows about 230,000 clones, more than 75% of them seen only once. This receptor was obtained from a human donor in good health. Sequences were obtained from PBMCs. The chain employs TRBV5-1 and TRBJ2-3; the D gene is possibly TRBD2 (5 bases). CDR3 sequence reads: CASSLLASSDTQYF. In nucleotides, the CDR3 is TGCGCCAGCAGCTTGTTGGCTAGCTCAGATACGCAGTATTTT.